These 25 T cell receptor beta chains were all obtained from the same sample, sequenced in a study of regulatory T cells in long-lasting Graves disease. The time point is: persistent/refractory GD, antithyroid drugs over 5 years with positive TRAb. Generation of the TCR library employed RNA extracted from PBMCs. Library construction for TCR beta used iRepertoire HTBI primers and Arm-PCR of CDR3 regions. One entry per CDR3 protein, called by TCRdb with MiXCR from the multiplex PCR reads. The data hold 500,000 to 800,000 distinct CDR3 sequences, with 30% observed a single time. This material consisted of peripheral blood mononuclear cells (PBMCs), taken when the disease was refractory, from a patient treated with antithyroid drugs. Receptors originate from a female donor with Graves disease.

V gene TRBV12-3 or TRBV12-4 combines with J gene TRBJ1-5; perhaps TRBD1 as D (6 bases). This CDR3 is built from 15 residues. V was trimmed by 6 bases and J by 3 bases, leaving 15 bases between them. CDR3: CASSQVSGANQPQHF. DNA for the CDR3: TGTGCCAGCAGCCAAGTGTCAGGGGCCAATCAGCCCCAGCATTTT.

The chain has TRBV9 and TRBJ2-1, with D maybe TRBD1 (6 bases). This CDR3 contains 16 residues. Germline-derived CDR1 and CDR2 are SGDLS and YYNGEE. Trimming pared 0 bases from V and 5 bases from J, leaving 15 bases between. CDR3 in DNA: TGTGCCAGCAGCGTAGAGCCTTGGCAGGGGAACAATGAGCAGTTCTTC. It yields the protein CASSVEPWQGNNEQFF.

This clonotype was seen many times. The chain carries TRBV11-2 and TRBJ1-2, with D unclear. There are 13 residues in the CDR3. V shed 1 base and J shed 3 bases, with 6 bases lying between them. Germline values: CDR1 SGHAT, CDR2 FQNNGV. Here the CDR3 DNA reads TGTGCCAGCAGCTTAGGATCCGACTATGGCTACACCTTC. It yields the protein CASSLGSDYGYTF.

This clonotype was observed a few times. V and J are TRBV30 and TRBJ1-4, with D tentatively TRBD1 (5 bases). CDR1 and CDR2 (germline): GTSNPN, SVGIG (reference sequence). CDR3 length: 15 amino acids. The V end was cut by 0 bases, the J end by 8 bases, with 16 bases between. The CDR3 DNA reads TGTGCCTGGAGTGTACCGGCGCAGGGTCGAGAAAAACTGTTTTTT. This encodes CAWSVPAQGREKLFF.

There are a few counts of this clonotype. The genes are TRBV15 and TRBJ1-2, with D unresolved. V was trimmed by 3 bases and J by 1 base, leaving 18 bases between them. This CDR3 region has 17 residues. Germline V gene data show CDR1 as LNHNV and CDR2 as YYDKDF (reference sequence). CDR3 nucleotides: TGTGCCACCAGCAGGGGAGGAGGCGGCAACCTTAACTATGGCTACACCTTC. Protein sequence: CATSRGGGGNLNYGYTF.

A few counts support this clonotype. The J gene is TRBJ1-2, the V gene TRBV29-1; D remains ambiguous. The CDR3 loop spans 11 amino acids. The V gene lost 7 bases and the J gene lost 6 bases, with 12 bases spanning the gap. The germline V gene encodes CDR1 SQVTM and CDR2 ANQGSEA. As DNA, the CDR3 is TGCAGCGCAAAGGGCCGAGATGGCTACACCTTC. The encoded protein is CSAKGRDGYTF.

This clonotype has ten or more counts. V and J are TRBV7-9 and TRBJ1-5; 9 nucleotides match TRBD1. V was pared by 5 bases and J by 2 bases, with 4 bases of the junction left unmatched. The CDR3 contains 15 residues. Germline CDR1 is SEHNR and CDR2 is FQNEAQ (reference sequence). CDR3 region: CASSRTGVGNQPQHF. The CDR3 DNA sequence: TGTGCCAGCAGCCGGACAGGGGTCGGCAATCAGCCCCAGCATTTT.

This clonotype was seen a few times. The chain joins TRBV12-5 to TRBJ2-2, with 7 bases that match TRBD1. V gave up 3 bases and J gave up 0 bases; unmatched junction bases: 1. Germline lookup yields CDR1 LGHNT and CDR2 FRNRAP. The CDR3 sequence is 15 residues long. In DNA form, the CDR3 reads TGTGCTAGTGGTTTAGGGACAGCGAACACCGGGGAGCTGTTTTTT. Its protein is CASGLGTANTGELFF.

The chain combines TRBV12-3 or TRBV12-4 with TRBJ1-4, with a tentative D call TRBD1 (5 bases). The CDR3 totals 14 residues. Trimming removed 4 bases from V and 7 bases from J, with 13 bases in between. The CDR3 sequence is CASSSGTETEKLFF. CDR3 sequence (DNA): TGTGCCAGCAGTTCCGGGACCGAGACTGAAAAACTGTTTTTT.

The chain combines TRBV29-1 with TRBJ2-5; perhaps TRBD2 as D (6 bases). Germline loops: CDR1 SQVTM, CDR2 ANQGSEA. The CDR3 runs to 11 residues. V was clipped by 7 bases and J by 5 bases, with 11 bases between them. The CDR3 region has the DNA TGCAGCGGGGGGGATGGGGAGACCCAGTACTTC. Protein: CSGGDGETQYF.

This clonotype was counted only a few times. The chain couples TRBV20-1 to TRBJ1-1, with D possibly being TRBD1 (5 bases). V lost 3 bases, J lost 3 bases, and 8 bases lay in between. CDR3 size: 12 residues. Germline CDR1 and CDR2: DFQATT and SNEGSKA (reference sequence). The DNA of the CDR3 is TGCAGTGCTAGGGGGGAGGACACTGAAGCTTTCTTT. The encoded protein is CSARGEDTEAFF.

Only a few counts were recorded for this clonotype. The chain has TRBV6-1 and TRBJ2-7, with D perhaps matching TRBD1 (7 bases). Trimming removed 1 base at V and 2 bases at J, with 12 bases between. The CDR3 covers 15 residues. Per germline, CDR1 MNHNS and CDR2 SASEGT. This CDR3 is CASSEGGDSAYEQYF. In DNA form, the CDR3 reads TGTGCCAGCAGTGAAGGGGGGGACAGCGCCTACGAGCAGTACTTC.

This chain uses TRBV29-1 with TRBJ1-1, with unresolved D. The V end lost 7 bases, the J end lost 0 bases, and 9 bases lay between the germline ends. Germline V gene sequence: CDR1 SQVTM, CDR2 ANQGSEA. The CDR3 is made up of 12 amino acids. In DNA form, the CDR3 reads TGCAGCGGGAACAGCCTGAACACTGAAGCTTTCTTT. Amino acids: CSGNSLNTEAFF.

This sequence joins TRBV4-1 and TRBJ2-5; D not resolved. The CDR3 is made up of 15 amino acids. V lost 0 bases and J 2 bases, leaving 10 bases between the germline ends. The V gene's germline CDR1 is MGHRA and CDR2 YSYEKL. CDR3 in amino acids: CASSQDQTLQETQYF. The CDR3 region has the DNA TGCGCCAGCAGCCAAGATCAGACTTTGCAAGAGACCCAGTACTTC.

A single count supports this clonotype. This rearrangement joins TRBV20-1 to TRBJ2-1; 14 bases align to TRBD2. J was trimmed by 8 bases and V by 0 bases; bases with no gene match: 6. Germline lookup yields CDR1 DFQATT and CDR2 SNEGSKA (reference sequence). The CDR3 has 16 residues. The CDR3 coding sequence is TGCAGTGCTAGAGACAGGACTAGCGGGAGGATCGATGAGCAGTTCTTC. As protein: CSARDRTSGRIDEQFF.

This sequence joins TRBV29-1 and TRBJ2-7; D possibly corresponds to TRBD1 (5 bases). From germline, CDR1 is SQVTM and CDR2 ANQGSEA. CDR3 length: 12 amino acids. V gave up 4 bases and J gave up 3 bases, with 10 bases separating them. CDR3 loop: CSVGLGLYEQYF. CDR3 in DNA: TGCAGCGTTGGGTTGGGGCTCTACGAGCAGTACTTC.

The chain carries TRBV29-1 and TRBJ2-5; D not resolved. The CDR3 is 13 amino acids. Looked up from germline, CDR1 is SQVTM and CDR2 is ANQGSEA. V was shortened by 1 base and J by 2 bases, with 8 bases between the two germline ends. The CDR3 DNA is TGCAGCGTTGAAGGAGACTTGCAAGAGACCCAGTACTTC. Translated, it gives CSVEGDLQETQYF.

V gene TRBV30 combines with J gene TRBJ1-1; D uncertain. CDR3 length: 13 amino acids. Between the trimmed V and J ends, which lost 8 bases and 1 base, there was a span of 14 bases. Germline CDR1 reads GTSNPN; CDR2 reads SVGIG (reference sequence). The CDR3 DNA follows: TGTGCCGGCGAGATCATGGGGAACACTGAAGCTTTCTTT. Amino acids: CAGEIMGNTEAFF.

This clonotype has just a few counts. The chain is built from TRBV10-3 and TRBJ1-4, with 8 bases identical to TRBD1. CDR1 is ENHRY, CDR2 SYGVKD, per germline. V was clipped by 6 bases and J by 3 bases; unmatched bases: 0. This CDR3 has 13 amino acids. The DNA of the CDR3 is TGTGCCATCAGACAGGGGGCTAATGAAAAACTGTTTTTT. Translating gives CAIRQGANEKLFF.

This rearrangement joins TRBV18 to TRBJ1-2; D not certain. This CDR3 comprises 12 residues. Germline assignment: CDR1 KGHSH and CDR2 LQKENI. Trimming removed 2 bases from V and 8 bases from J, with 9 bases in between. CDR3 loop: CASSPTEFGYTF. CDR3 in DNA: TGTGCCAGCTCACCAACAGAGTTCGGCTACACCTTC. Full variable domain (missing parts from reference TRBV18 and TRBJ1-2): NAGVMQNPRHLVRRRGQEARLRCSPMKGHSHVYWYRQLPEEGLKFMVYLQKENIIDESGMPKERFSAEFPKEGPSILRIQQVVRGDSAAYFCASSPTEFGYTFGSGTRLTVV.

This chain uses TRBV5-4 with TRBJ1-2; D remains ambiguous. Germline-derived CDR1 and CDR2 are SGHNT and YYREEE (reference sequence). V was cut by 5 bases and J by 0 bases, with 11 bases left in between. The CDR3 length is 14 residues. The CDR3 loop is CASSAQRANYGYTF. The CDR3, as DNA: TGTGCCAGCAGTGCCCAAAGGGCTAACTATGGCTACACCTTC.

In nucleotides, the CDR3 is TGTGCCAGCAGTTACTCCCAGGGGGCAAAGGCTGAAGCTTTCTTT. Its protein product is CASSYSQGAKAEAFF. The chain carries TRBV6-5 and TRBJ1-1, with 8 positions matching TRBD1. CDR3 length: 15 amino acids. The ends lost 0 bases at V and 6 bases at J; junction bases unmatched: 6. CDR1 is MNHEY, CDR2 SVGAGI, per germline.

Many counts were recorded for this clonotype. The chain couples TRBV28 to TRBJ1-2; weak D call: TRBD1 (5 bases). The germline V gene encodes CDR1 MDHEN and CDR2 SYDVKM. Between the trimmed V and J ends, which lost 3 bases and 7 bases, there was a span of 15 bases. The CDR3 runs 14 residues. CDR3 DNA: TGTGCCAGCAGTTTTGGAGGGGATCCTTCTGGCTACACCTTC. It translates to CASSFGGDPSGYTF.

The DNA of the CDR3 is TGTGCCAGCAGTTACCGGACGGATCAATATGGCTACACCTTC. This encodes CASSYRTDQYGYTF. This sequence joins TRBV6-5 and TRBJ1-2, with no clear D. V was trimmed by 2 bases and J by 5 bases, leaving 12 bases between them. The CDR3 is made up of 14 amino acids. Germline V gene sequence: CDR1 MNHEY, CDR2 SVGAGI.

This clonotype was seen at least ten times. The gene calls are TRBV6-9 and TRBJ2-2, with D uncertain. The V end lost 3 bases, the J end lost 6 bases, and 11 bases lay between the germline ends. Germline V CDR1 and CDR2: MNHGY, SVAAGI. The CDR3 runs 14 residues. CDR3 coding DNA: TGTGCCAGCAGTTACTCTCCCCTCGCCGGGGAGCTGTTTTTT. Its translation: CASSYSPLAGELFF.